This T cell receptor beta chain was identified during a study of cytomegalovirus exposure and HLA in healthy donors. Whole-study findings and limits: Solely CMV serostatus was available to characterize immune exposure.

Notes on this clone: Its antigen is undetermined.

Use of 60 Vbeta and 13 Jbeta primers characterized the PCR. TCRdb's table, derived via immunoSEQ multiplex PCR, lists solely in-frame clones and lacks some. The sample table includes about 130,000 clones. Germline V gives CDR1 SGHTA, CDR2 FQGNSA. The V end was cut by 6 bases, the J end by 0 bases, with 3 bases between. This CDR3 region has 11 residues. The source of this sequence is a man aged 25-45 years in good health and CMV-seronegative. Sequenced sample: PBMCs. The V call is TRBV7-2, the J call TRBJ2-7, with unresolved D. Here the CDR3 reads CASSHSYEQYF. The CDR3 region has the DNA TGTGCCAGCAGTCACTCCTACGAGCAGTACTTC.